Listed below are T cell receptor beta chains from one sample, sequenced in a study of patients and donors after allogeneic stem cell transplantation. From the RT-PCR reads, TCRdb called clonotypes with MiXCR, one entry per CDR3 protein. The repertoire holds hundreds of thousands of distinct CDR3 sequences, with around 40% as singletons. Sequencing was performed on blood, either unsorted or a sorted T cell fraction (not recorded which). Source of these receptors: a human donor who was either an allogeneic HSCT recipient or a stem cell or donor lymphocyte infusion donor (not recorded which). It is not recorded whose cells these are; they may come from a transplant donor. Each CDR3 is given with its conserved first and last residue. Each record gives: J gene, V gene, clone size, D gene, CDR3 protein, CDR3 DNA. D genes are given only for firm matches. Some rows have no size entry. The others give once, few or many, or a class for an expanded clone.

>TRBJ1-6|TRBV25-1|.|TRBD1
CASSEFPGQAPSPLHF
TGTGCCAGCAGTGAATTCCCGGGACAGGCCCCTTCACCCCTCCACTTT
>TRBJ1-4|TRBV7-6|.|.
CASSLEDGYNEKLFF
TGTGCCAGCAGCTTAGAGGACGGCTATAATGAAAAACTGTTTTTT
>TRBJ1-1|TRBV5-1|.|.
CASSPRTDGNTEAFF
TGCGCCAGCAGCCCTAGGACGGACGGGAACACTGAAGCTTTCTTT
>TRBJ1-1|TRBV4-3|.|.
CASSQESYTEAFF
TGCGCCAGCAGCCAAGAATCGTACACTGAAGCTTTCTTT
>TRBJ1-1|TRBV9|few|.
CASSVVDGEAFF
TGTGCCAGCAGCGTAGTCGACGGTGAAGCTTTCTTT
>TRBJ2-7|TRBV20-1|.|.
CSARPWPGAGYEQYF
TGCAGTGCTAGACCCTGGCCGGGGGCGGGATACGAGCAGTACTTC
>TRBJ2-7|TRBV5-1|.|TRBD1
CASSTGQGAEQYF
TGCGCCAGCAGCACGGGACAGGGGGCCGAGCAGTACTTC
>TRBJ2-3|TRBV29-1|few|.
CSVDKGADTQYF
TGCAGCGTTGACAAGGGGGCAGATACGCAGTATTTT
>TRBJ1-1|TRBV12-3/TRBV12-4|few|.
CASMQSWVNTEAFF
TGTGCCAGCATGCAATCTTGGGTGAACACTGAAGCTTTCTTT
>TRBJ2-2|TRBV12-3/TRBV12-4|few|TRBD2
CASSLRETGELFF
TGTGCCAGCAGTCTGCGGGAGACCGGGGAGCTGTTTTTT
>TRBJ1-6|TRBV15|few|.
CATSRDPLEGYNSPLHF
TGTGCCACCAGCAGAGATCCGTTGGAGGGTTATAATTCACCCCTCCACTTT
>TRBJ1-2|TRBV12-3/TRBV12-4|.|TRBD1
CASSLFGTGQGYYGYTF
TGTGCCAGCAGTTTATTCGGAACGGGACAGGGATACTATGGCTACACCTTC
>TRBJ2-5|TRBV5-6|once|.
CASTDYRTQYF
TGTGCCAGCACCGACTATCGGACCCAGTACTTC
>TRBJ1-5|TRBV6-2/TRBV6-3|few|TRBD1
CASGQGFRNQPQHF
TGTGCCAGCGGACAGGGCTTTCGCAATCAGCCCCAGCATTTT
>TRBJ2-6|TRBV5-5|.|.
CASSVDRTGANVLTF
TGTGCCAGCAGCGTGGACAGAACTGGGGCCAACGTCCTGACTTTC
>TRBJ1-2|TRBV27|.|.
CASSLSGGDGYTF
TGTGCCAGCAGTTTGTCGGGGGGCGATGGCTACACCTTC
>TRBJ2-7|TRBV10-3|.|.
CAISESQDFGYEQYF
TGTGCCATCAGTGAGTCGCAGGATTTCGGCTACGAGCAGTACTTC
>TRBJ1-4|TRBV4-1|.|TRBD1
CASSRPGQTNEKLFF
TGCGCCAGCAGCCGACCGGGACAGACTAATGAAAAACTGTTTTTT
>TRBJ2-6|TRBV28|few|.
CASSFVLSSGANVLTF
TGTGCCAGCAGTTTTGTCCTCTCCTCTGGGGCCAACGTCCTGACTTTC
>TRBJ1-6|TRBV7-2|few|TRBD1
CASNLQGDRNSPLHF
TGTGCCAGCAACCTACAGGGGGATCGTAATTCACCCCTCCACTTT
>TRBJ1-5|TRBV6-2/TRBV6-3|few|.
CASMGREDQPQHF
TGTGCCAGCATGGGGAGGGAGGATCAGCCCCAGCATTTT
>TRBJ1-2|TRBV24-1|.|TRBD1
CATSDVRDRGGYTF
TGTGCCACCAGTGATGTCCGGGACAGGGGTGGCTACACCTTC
>TRBJ1-1|TRBV29-1|.|.
CSVTRRMNTEAFF
TGCAGCGTTACCCGACGGATGAACACTGAAGCTTTCTTT
>TRBJ1-1|TRBV6-2/TRBV6-3|.|TRBD1
CASSRWDRETEAFF
TGTGCCAGCAGTAGATGGGACAGGGAAACTGAAGCTTTCTTT
>TRBJ1-1|TRBV19|.|.
CASISWKGTEAFF
TGTGCCAGTATCTCGTGGAAGGGCACTGAAGCTTTCTTT